This T cell receptor beta chain was observed in a study of CD8 T cells in Susac syndrome. Study observations and caveats: The authors acknowledged that the study's TCR sequencing and HLA analysis involved relatively few individuals.

There are 15 residues in the CDR3. V dropped 3 bases and J dropped 0 bases, with 9 bases sitting between them. Germline V gives CDR1 LNHDA, CDR2 SQIVND (reference sequence). A single count supports this clonotype. Antigen: not known. With random hexamers, 0.5 to 1 ug RNA was reverse transcribed. With immunoSEQ multiplex PCR, TCR beta CDR3 was amplified across 54 Vbeta and 13 Jbeta. TCRdb re-called the immunoSEQ multiplex PCR reads with MiXCR, one entry per CDR3 protein. The table includes about 300,000 distinct CDR3 sequences, around 85% detected once. It was negative isolation that provided the CD8+ and CD4+ T cells, whereas TEMRA cells were enriched by FACS.

Source material: CD8+ T cells from PBMCs. This sequence was found in a human donor with multiple sclerosis. This chain joins TRBV19 and TRBJ2-1; no firm D call. The DNA of the CDR3 is TGTGCCAGTAGTATTTTGAGCAGCTCCTACAATGAGCAGTTCTTC. Protein: CASSILSSSYNEQFF.